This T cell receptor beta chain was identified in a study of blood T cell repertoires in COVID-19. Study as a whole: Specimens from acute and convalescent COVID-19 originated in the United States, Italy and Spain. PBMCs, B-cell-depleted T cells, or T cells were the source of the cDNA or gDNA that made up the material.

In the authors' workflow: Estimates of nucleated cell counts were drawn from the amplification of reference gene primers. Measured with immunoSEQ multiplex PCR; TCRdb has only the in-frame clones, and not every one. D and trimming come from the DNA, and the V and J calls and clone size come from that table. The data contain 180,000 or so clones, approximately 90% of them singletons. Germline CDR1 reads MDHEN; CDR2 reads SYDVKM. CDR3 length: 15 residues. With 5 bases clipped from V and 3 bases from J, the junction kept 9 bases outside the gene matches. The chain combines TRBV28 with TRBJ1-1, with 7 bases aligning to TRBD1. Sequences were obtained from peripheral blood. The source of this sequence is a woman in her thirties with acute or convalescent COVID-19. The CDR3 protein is CASSPLQGWDTEAFF. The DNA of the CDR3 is TGTGCCAGCAGTCCTTTACAGGGGTGGGACACTGAAGCTTTCTTT.